These 21 T cell receptor beta chains were all obtained from the same sample, sequenced in a study of blood T cells in healthy people across ages. A second 7 to 11 cycle PCR used barcoded and J-beta primers. TCRdb called the 5' RACE reads again in MiXCR, with one record for every CDR3 protein. This sample has 900,000 to 950,000 distinct CDR3 sequences, with about 27% found just once. The same data also contributed to another study, on T cells of mothers and their children.

Sequenced input: blood. All receptors derive from a woman aged 40 to 50 in good health.

This clonotype was observed a handful of times. The chain carries TRBV6-1 and TRBJ1-2; TRBD1 matches 7 bases. V lost 8 bases and J lost 4; bases outside the gene matches: 22. Germline V gene data show CDR1 as MNHNS and CDR2 as SASEGT. This CDR3 is built from 18 residues. CDR3 DNA sequence: TGTGCCAGCTCGACCTCTTCCTCCTCAGCGACAGGGCGCTATGGCTACACCTTC. It yields the protein CASSTSSSSATGRYGYTF.

The V call is TRBV7-9, the J call TRBJ1-1; TRBD1 aligns across 8 bases. Germline V CDR1 and CDR2: SEHNR, FQNEAQ (reference sequence). Trimming took 4 bases from V and 12 from J; bases not matched to a gene: 10. The CDR3 runs 13 residues. CDR3 protein: CASSSTGQGETFF. The CDR3 DNA follows: TGTGCCAGCAGCTCGACCGGACAGGGTGAGACTTTCTTT.

The chain is built from TRBV4-2 and TRBJ2-5, with 9 bases fitting TRBD1. The DNA end lines up better with TRBJ2-7; the J call may be wrong. This CDR3 comprises 16 residues. Germline V gives CDR1 LGHNA, CDR2 YNFKEQ. The chain's CDR3 is CASSQDPGTGTYEQYF. CDR3 nucleotide sequence: TGTGCCAGCAGCCAAGATCCCGGGACAGGGACCTACGAGCAGTACTTC.

This clonotype has just a few counts. CDR3 sequence: CSVDTGSNTEAFF. Written as DNA, the CDR3 is TGCAGCGTTGATACGGGTTCGAACACTGAAGCTTTCTTT. The chain is built from TRBV29-1 and TRBJ1-1, with D hard to call. Germline values: CDR1 SQVTM, CDR2 ANQGSEA. V was shortened by 3 bases and J by 1 base, with 9 bases between the two germline ends. The CDR3 consists of 13 residues.

The sample holds a few counts of this clonotype. The chain is built from TRBV5-1 and TRBJ1-1; unclear D gene. The germline V gene encodes CDR1 SGHRS and CDR2 YFSETQ. Trimming removed 0 bases from V and 8 bases from J, with 11 bases in between. The CDR3 length is 13 residues. CDR3: CASSLELQLEAFF. CDR3 bases: TGCGCCAGCAGCTTGGAGTTACAGCTAGAAGCTTTCTTT.

The rearrangement joins TRBV21-1 to TRBJ1-1; the table's TRBD1 call for D was not verified on the DNA. TRBV21-1 constitutes a pseudogene. The CDR3 is 17 amino acids. The CDR3 DNA is TGTGCCAGCAGCAAAAAGGGAGGGACAGGGACGAACACTGAAGCTTTCTTT. Its protein is CASSKKGGTGTNTEAFF.

This clonotype was recorded at least ten times. V and J are TRBV7-3 and TRBJ1-1, with TRBD1 identical over 11 bases. The length of the CDR3 is 13 residues. The germline V gene encodes CDR1 SGHTA and CDR2 FQGTGA. V was pared by 4 bases and J by 8 bases, with 3 bases of the junction left unmatched. The CDR3 loop is CASSSDRGQEAFF. The DNA of the CDR3 is TGTGCCAGCAGCTCGGACAGGGGGCAGGAAGCTTTCTTT.

The rearrangement links TRBV29-1 to TRBJ1-2; D unresolved. From germline, CDR1 is SQVTM and CDR2 ANQGSEA. The V end lost 7 bases, the J end lost 0 bases, and 12 bases lay between the germline ends. The CDR3 is 13 amino acids. The CDR3, as DNA: TGCAGCGCCGAGGACCGGACTAACTATGGCTACACCTTC. Residues: CSAEDRTNYGYTF.

V and J are TRBV27 and TRBJ1-1; D remains unclear. The CDR3 length is 14 residues. The germline CDR1 and CDR2 sequences are MNHEY and SMNVEV (reference sequence). V was clipped by 5 bases and J by 1 base, with 11 bases between them. CDR3 nucleotide sequence: TGTGCCAGCAGTGCTAGGACGGAGAACACTGAAGCTTTCTTT. It encodes CASSARTENTEAFF.

This clonotype showed up just a few times. The chain is built from TRBV10-3 and TRBJ2-7, with D hard to call. The CDR3 is made up of 12 amino acids. V dropped 2 bases and J dropped 1 base, with 3 bases sitting between them. CDR1 ENHRY and CDR2 SYGVKD come from the germline V gene. As DNA, the CDR3 is TGTGCCATCAGTGAGGAATCCTACGAGCAGTACTTC. Residues: CAISEESYEQYF.

V usage is TRBV7-8 and J usage is TRBJ1-5; 9 positions match TRBD1. The length of the CDR3 is 16 residues. V gave up 0 bases and J gave up 0 bases; unmatched junction bases: 0. The germline V gene encodes CDR1 SGHVS and CDR2 FQNEAQ. This chain's CDR3 is CASSLADRGSNQPQHF. Written as DNA, the CDR3 is TGTGCCAGCAGCTTAGCGGACAGGGGTAGCAATCAGCCCCAGCATTTT.

This clonotype was found a few times. The chain combines TRBV7-8 with TRBJ2-3, with D possibly matching TRBD2 (5 bases). Trimming took off 1 base at V and 1 base at J, with 12 bases between the two ends. The CDR3 runs 16 residues. CDR1 is SGHVS and CDR2 is FQNEAQ in the germline V gene. The DNA of the CDR3 is TGTGCCAGCAGCTTAGATCGAGGACTGGGCACAGATACGCAGTATTTT. Amino acid sequence: CASSLDRGLGTDTQYF.

There are many counts of this clonotype. Here the CDR3 DNA reads TGCAGCGCGGATAGCGGGGGGGCTACAGATACGCAGTATTTT. This sequence encodes CSADSGGATDTQYF. V gene TRBV29-1 combines with J gene TRBJ2-3; 11 bases line up with TRBD2. Germline CDR1 and CDR2: SQVTM and ANQGSEA. V shed 7 bases and J 3 bases; nucleotides not matched to a gene: 6. The length of the CDR3 is 14 residues.

This rearrangement joins TRBV7-2 to TRBJ1-1, with D maybe TRBD1 (6 bases). Germline V gene lookup returns CDR1 SGHTA and CDR2 FQGNSA. This CDR3 is built from 15 residues. The ends were cut back, 7 bases at V and 0 bases at J, with 15 bases in the middle. The CDR3 loop is CASTGGRGLNTEAFF. CDR3 DNA: TGTGCCAGCACGGGGGGGCGCGGCCTGAACACTGAAGCTTTCTTT.

This clonotype was counted a few times. V usage is TRBV14 and J usage is TRBJ1-1, with a weak D call TRBD1 (5 bases). Deletions cut 0 bases from V and 7 bases from J, with 18 bases between. Germline CDR1 SGHDN, CDR2 FVKESK. CDR3 size: 16 residues. CDR3 nucleotide sequence: TGTGCCAGCAGCCAAGATCAGGCAGGGTACCCGAATGAAGCTTTCTTT. It translates to CASSQDQAGYPNEAFF.

Many counts were recorded for this clonotype. The chain uses TRBV28 and TRBJ2-7, with D tentatively TRBD1 (6 bases). The CDR3 runs to 12 residues. Trimming removed 6 bases from V and 7 bases from J, with 13 bases in between. Germline values: CDR1 MDHEN, CDR2 SYDVKM. The DNA of the CDR3 is TGTGCCAGCAGGTTACAGGGTAGGGAGCAGTACTTC. This gives the protein CASRLQGREQYF.

This clonotype has just a few counts. The V gene is TRBV6-6, the J gene TRBJ2-7; D uncertain. Trimming cost V 8 bases and J 6 bases, with 14 bases left between them. The germline gives CDR1 MNHNY, CDR2 SVGAGI (reference sequence). There are 12 residues in the CDR3. The CDR3 protein is CASDNDLAEQYF. The CDR3 DNA is TGTGCCAGCGATAATGACTTGGCCGAGCAGTACTTC.

J is TRBJ1-3 and V is TRBV15; tentative D call: TRBD1 (6 bases). Germline loops: CDR1 LNHNV, CDR2 YYDKDF (reference sequence). The CDR3 has 14 residues. V lost 1 base to trimming and J lost 3 bases, with 7 bases between them. The CDR3 DNA reads TGTGCCACCAGCAGAGGACAGGATGGAAACACCATATATTTT. Translation: CATSRGQDGNTIYF.

This clonotype was detected a few times. The chain couples TRBV6-2 or TRBV6-3 to TRBJ1-1; tentatively, D is TRBD1 (5 bases). The germline V gene encodes CDR1 MNHEY and CDR2 SVGEGT. V gave up 2 bases and J gave up 2 bases, with 12 bases separating them. CDR3 length: 15 amino acids. CDR3 in DNA: TGTGCCAGCAGTTACGTGTGGGGCCGCAACACTGAAGCTTTCTTT. It encodes CASSYVWGRNTEAFF.

This clonotype was counted a few times. The chain recombines TRBV10-3 with TRBJ1-1; D unclear. Trimming removed 4 bases at V and 3 bases at J, with 12 bases between. There are 14 residues in the CDR3. Germline lookup yields CDR1 ENHRY and CDR2 SYGVKD. This CDR3 reads CAISGTAGDTEAFF. The CDR3 nucleotides read TGTGCCATCAGTGGAACGGCTGGGGACACTGAAGCTTTCTTT.

This clonotype was picked up many times. This chain uses TRBV20-1 with TRBJ2-7; possible D gene TRBD2, 5 bases. The CDR3 runs to 14 residues. Germline loops: CDR1 DFQATT, CDR2 SNEGSKA (reference sequence). Trimming cost V 1 base and J 0 bases, with 10 bases left between them. This CDR3 is CSARGRASSYEQYF. DNA of the CDR3: TGCAGTGCTAGAGGGCGGGCAAGCTCCTACGAGCAGTACTTC.